The clone carrying this TCR beta chain was seen a few times. Its antigen remains unidentified. Looked up from germline, CDR1 is PRHDT and CDR2 is FYEKMQ (reference sequence). V trimming: 5 bases; J trimming: 1 base; junction bases outside the gene matches: 6. CDR3 length equals 15 residues. Using immunoSEQ multiplex PCR, the repertoire was profiled, and TCRdb retains in-frame clones only, with some absent. The data show over 4,000 clones, approximately 70% seen once. The data are from a study of CD8 T cell repertoires and HIV-1 epitope variants. Turning to the study itself: Control wells had CMV/EBV/flu peptides, negative Ebola AY9, or no peptide.

Specimen: cultured CD8+ T cells derived from PBMCs. The chain is built from TRBV13 and TRBJ2-7; 9 bases agree with TRBD2. The TCR originated in a male donor with HIV. The CDR3 reads CASSATGLASYEQYF. The CDR3 DNA follows: TGTGCCAGCAGCGCCACGGGACTAGCATCCTACGAGCAGTACTTC.